Each of the 8 T cell receptor beta chains below was sequenced from the same sample in a study of Graves' ophthalmopathy and Graves' hyperthyroidism. Amplification of the TCR beta CDR3 regions used RNA transcripts (as template). HTBI primers served in a first-round RT-PCR, which a second-round multiplex PCR followed. From the multiplex PCR reads, TCRdb called clonotypes with MiXCR, one entry per CDR3 protein. Among about 600,000 distinct CDR3 sequences, less than 40% were seen once, and the ten largest hold about 4%. The sequencing input was peripheral blood or thyroid tissue (not recorded which). The origin of the receptors is an adult man with Graves' hyperthyroidism.

In its sample, this clonotype was seen many times. The rearrangement uses TRBV6-5 and TRBJ1-5; possible D gene TRBD1, 6 bases. V lost 0 bases and J 7 bases, leaving 13 bases between the germline ends. Germline CDR1 and CDR2: MNHEY and SVGAGI. CDR3 length equals 15 residues. CDR3 residues: CASSYSTGLGQPQHF. CDR3 nucleotides: TGTGCCAGCAGTTACTCGACAGGCTTAGGGCAGCCCCAGCATTTT.

The J gene is TRBJ1-2, the V gene TRBV29-1; 8 nucleotides line up with TRBD1. The CDR3 length is 14 residues. The ends lost 7 bases at V and 4 bases at J; junction bases unmatched: 11. Germline assignment: CDR1 SQVTM and CDR2 ANQGSEA. In nucleotides, the CDR3 is TGCAGCGCGACAGGGGACGGAGCAGTCTATGGCTACACCTTC. It specifies CSATGDGAVYGYTF.

This clonotype came up once. The chain joins TRBV20-1 to TRBJ2-5; the D call may be TRBD1 or TRBD2 (5 bases each). The V gene's germline CDR1 is DFQATT and CDR2 SNEGSKA (reference sequence). The germline V and J ends were trimmed by 0 bases and 5 bases, with 13 bases remaining between them. The CDR3 consists of 14 residues. Written as DNA, the CDR3 is TGCAGTGCTAGAGATCTGTGGGGGAAGGAGACCCAGTACTTC. It is translated as CSARDLWGKETQYF.

J is TRBJ2-5 and V is TRBV7-9, with 9 nucleotides matching TRBD2. V lost 5 bases, J lost 8 bases, and 6 bases stayed unmatched. This CDR3 has 13 residues. Germline CDR1 is SEHNR and CDR2 is FQNEAQ (reference sequence). CDR3 nucleotides: TGTGCCAGCAGCGCACTAGCGGGCAACACCCAGTACTTC. This codes for CASSALAGNTQYF.

The chain uses TRBV19 and TRBJ1-2; TRBD1 matches at 7 bases. The CDR3 is 15 amino acids. The germline V gene encodes CDR1 LNHDA and CDR2 SQIVND (reference sequence). J gave up 3 bases and V 4 bases, and 8 bases lay outside the gene matches. The CDR3 coding sequence is TGTGCCAGTAGTACCCCGGGACAGAGAGACTATGGCTACACCTTC. This sequence encodes CASSTPGQRDYGYTF.

This clonotype was detected ten times or more. CDR3 in DNA: TGTGCCAGCAGTGAAGGTGGATTAGGAGCTTTCTTT. As protein: CASSEGGLGAFF. The rearrangement uses TRBV6-1 and TRBJ1-1; D unresolved. Trimming took off 1 base at V and 10 bases at J, with 10 bases between the two ends. From germline, CDR1 is MNHNS and CDR2 SASEGT. This CDR3 region has 12 residues.

CDR3 DNA: TGCGCCAGCAGCCCAGCTCCGGGGGGCGGTGCGTACACCGGGGAGCTGTTTTTT. This codes for CASSPAPGGGAYTGELFF. The chain links TRBV4-1 to TRBJ2-2; tentatively, D is TRBD2 (7 bases). The V and J ends lost 4 bases and 3 bases respectively, with 21 bases between them. The CDR3 length is 18 residues. Germline V lookup: CDR1 MGHRA, CDR2 YSYEKL.

This clonotype appeared many times. The V and J genes are TRBV12-5 and TRBJ2-2, with no clear D. The germline V gene encodes CDR1 LGHNT and CDR2 FRNRAP. The CDR3 spans 13 residues. Between the trimmed V and J ends, which lost 5 bases and 4 bases, there was a span of 8 bases. DNA for the CDR3: TGTGCTAGTGGTCCCTCTGCCACCGGGGAGCTGTTTTTT. Translating gives CASGPSATGELFF.